Following are 21 T cell receptor beta chains from one sample sequenced in a study of CD8 T cells in ankylosing spondylitis. TCRdb ran MiXCR on the 5' RACE reads and lists one entry per CDR3 protein. The data show hundreds of thousands of distinct CDR3 sequences, roughly 10% seen once. The specimen sequenced was blood, either unsorted or a sorted T cell fraction (not recorded which). Receptors originate from a male donor with ankylosing spondylitis or in good health (not recorded which).

V and J are TRBV7-2 and TRBJ2-5; 9 nucleotides align to TRBD1. The germline V gene encodes CDR1 SGHTA and CDR2 FQGNSA. The CDR3 has 16 residues. Trimming removed 4 bases from V and 0 bases from J; junction bases left unmatched: 6. The CDR3 DNA is TGTGCCAGCAGCTCCCTCCGGGACAGGGACCAAGAGACCCAGTACTTC. This translates into CASSSLRDRDQETQYF.

V is TRBV3-1 and J is TRBJ1-5; no clear D. This CDR3 contains 13 residues. Trimming removed 1 base at V and 3 bases at J, with 4 bases between. The germline V gene has CDR1 LGHDT and CDR2 YNNKEL (reference sequence). CDR3 residues: CASSQGTNQPQHF. CDR3 nucleotide sequence: TGTGCCAGCAGCCAAGGTACCAATCAGCCCCAGCATTTT.

The chain uses TRBV12-3 or TRBV12-4 and TRBJ1-5, with 7 bases that match TRBD1. Germline trimming cut 6 bases from V and 8 bases from J; bases unmatched to any gene: 7. The length of the CDR3 is 13 residues. The DNA of the CDR3 is TGTGCCAGCAGCCCATCTACAGGGGAGCCCCAGCATTTT. Translation: CASSPSTGEPQHF.

This clonotype occurred a few times. The V and J genes are TRBV5-1 and TRBJ2-6, with TRBD1 as a possible D gene (7 bases). CDR3 length equals 17 residues. Trimming shortened V by 4 bases and J by 4 bases, and 18 bases separated the two germline ends. In germline, CDR1 is SGHRS, CDR2 YFSETQ. The CDR3 DNA is TGCGCCAGCAGCCCGCTGGAGGGGGCAGGAGGGGCCAACGTCCTGACTTTC. It encodes CASSPLEGAGGANVLTF.

At least ten counts were recorded for this clonotype. The chain recombines TRBV7-9 with TRBJ1-2; possibly TRBD1 for D (5 bases). The CDR3 extends over 15 amino acids. V was clipped by 5 bases and J by 0 bases, with 13 bases between them. CDR1 is SEHNR and CDR2 is FQNEAQ in the germline V gene (reference sequence). CDR3 sequence (DNA): TGTGCCAGCAGCCTGACAGCGCTGACTAACTATGGCTACACCTTC. Translated, it gives CASSLTALTNYGYTF.

The rearrangement links TRBV20-1 to TRBJ1-2; tentatively, D is TRBD1 (6 bases). V shed 0 bases and J shed 4 bases, with 9 bases lying between them. This CDR3 spans 13 amino acids. Germline CDR1 reads DFQATT; CDR2 reads SNEGSKA (reference sequence). CDR3 region: CSAREGAVYGYTF. The CDR3 coding sequence is TGCAGTGCTAGAGAGGGGGCGGTCTATGGCTACACCTTC.

Only a few counts were recorded for this clonotype. The chain carries TRBV3-1 and TRBJ2-6, with 7 bases that match TRBD1. V dropped 5 bases and J dropped 4; count of bases not matched to a gene: 5. In germline, CDR1 is LGHDT, CDR2 YNNKEL (reference sequence). The CDR3 contains 15 residues. The CDR3 DNA follows: TGTGCCAGCAGCGATACAGGGGCGGGGGCCAACGTCCTGACTTTC. It is translated as CASSDTGAGANVLTF.

The V gene is TRBV2, the J gene TRBJ2-4; the D gene is possibly TRBD1 (6 bases). Germline values: CDR1 SNHLY, CDR2 FYNNEI. This CDR3 is 18 amino acids long. The V and J ends lost 3 bases and 1 base respectively, with 19 bases between them. CDR3 sequence reads: CASSETGKGHKAKNIQYF. The CDR3 bases are TGTGCCAGCAGTGAGACTGGCAAGGGACATAAGGCCAAAAACATTCAGTACTTC.

With respect to this clonotype: This could be a read error, since a much larger clone is one nucleotide away. The CDR3 DNA reads TGTGCCAGCAGCCTGTGGACTAGCGGGGTGGAAGATTCGCAGTATTTT. Translation: CASSLWTSGVEDSQYF. The chain couples TRBV3-1 to TRBJ2-3, with TRBD2 matching 12 bases. The CDR3 has 16 amino acids. Germline assignment: CDR1 LGHDT and CDR2 YNNKEL (reference sequence).

The J gene is TRBJ1-5, the V gene TRBV6-1, with D hard to call. The CDR3 is made up of 14 amino acids. Trimming took 4 bases from V and 4 from J, leaving 11 bases between them. Germline V gene lookup returns CDR1 MNHNS and CDR2 SASEGT. CDR3 sequence (DNA): TGTGCCAGCAGTGCGGGCCTGTTAAATCAGCCCCAGCATTTT. It is translated as CASSAGLLNQPQHF.

Regarding this clonotype: This clone may be a read error of a much larger clone one base away. This sequence joins TRBV4-2 and TRBJ2-7; 9 bases align to TRBD1. This CDR3 contains 15 residues. V shed 1 base and J 2 bases; nucleotides not matched to a gene: 3. The germline V gene has CDR1 LGHNA and CDR2 YNFKEQ. As DNA, the CDR3 is TGTGCCAGCAGCCAAGTCTGGACAGGGGCCTACGAGCAGTACTTC. Translating gives CASSQVWTGAYEQYF.

This clonotype showed up just a few times. The chain uses TRBV20-1 and TRBJ1-2; D unresolved. Germline lookup yields CDR1 DFQATT and CDR2 SNEGSKA (reference sequence). Trimming took 3 bases from V and 8 from J, leaving 16 bases between them. CDR3 length: 13 amino acids. The CDR3: CSASPAPRGGYTF. The CDR3 DNA sequence: TGCAGTGCTAGCCCAGCGCCGCGGGGAGGCTACACCTTC.

There are many counts of this clonotype. V and J are TRBV27 and TRBJ1-3; the D is unclear. This CDR3 region has 11 residues. Germline lookup yields CDR1 MNHEY and CDR2 SMNVEV (reference sequence). The CDR3 sequence: CPRLSGNTIYF. DNA of the CDR3: TGTCCACGGCTCTCTGGAAACACCATATATTTT.

V gene TRBV3-1 combines with J gene TRBJ1-3; D is uncertain. Trimming shortened V by 3 bases and J by 2 bases, and 8 bases separated the two germline ends. Germline V lookup: CDR1 LGHDT, CDR2 YNNKEL (reference sequence). The CDR3 totals 14 residues. CDR3 coding DNA: TGTGCCAGCAGCCATACGGGAGCTGGAAACACCATATATTTT. Amino acids: CASSHTGAGNTIYF.

The table lists this clonotype with a few counts. The rearrangement joins TRBV5-1 to TRBJ1-2; a weak D match, TRBD1 (5 bases). The CDR3 contains 15 residues. CDR1 and CDR2 (germline): SGHRS, YFSETQ. Trimming cost V 5 bases and J 4 bases, with 18 bases left between them. The CDR3 here is CASRSRDGEVYGYTF. DNA for the CDR3: TGCGCCAGCAGGTCCCGGGACGGTGAAGTCTATGGCTACACCTTC.

V usage is TRBV5-1 and J usage is TRBJ2-7, with 12 bases lining up with TRBD1. There are 17 residues in the CDR3. V was clipped by 4 bases and J by 5 bases; unmatched bases: 13. CDR1 is SGHRS and CDR2 is YFSETQ in the germline V gene. The CDR3 coding sequence is TGCGCCAGCAGCCCGGGACAGGGGGCCCTTCTTACAGACGAGCAGTACTTC. Amino acids: CASSPGQGALLTDEQYF. The whole variable domain, filled in from reference TRBV5-1 and TRBJ2-7, reads KAGVTQTPRYLIKTRGQQVTLSCSPISGHRSVSWYQQTPGQGLQFLFEYFSETQRNKGNFPGRFSGRQFSNSRSEMNVSTLELGDSALYLCASSPGQGALLTDEQYFGPGTRLTVT.

V usage is TRBV3-1 and J usage is TRBJ2-7; 9 nucleotides agree with TRBD1. CDR1 and CDR2 from the germline V gene are LGHDT and YNNKEL (reference sequence). This CDR3 comprises 14 residues. J lost 4 bases, V lost 11 bases, and 12 bases had no gene match. The CDR3 loop reads CASSSGTGWYEQYF. DNA for the CDR3: TGTGCCTCATCCTCCGGGACAGGGTGGTACGAGCAGTACTTC.

This clonotype was detected many times. The chain is built from TRBV7-3 and TRBJ1-1; D gene unclear. Germline values: CDR1 SGHTA, CDR2 FQGTGA. The CDR3 is 15 amino acids. V dropped 8 bases and J dropped 4 bases, with 20 bases sitting between them. CDR3 residues: CASEGQVRSGTEAFF. The CDR3 bases are TGTGCCAGCGAAGGGCAGGTTCGTAGTGGCACTGAAGCTTTCTTT.

Of note for this clonotype: Compared with germline, one end of the junction differs, possibly owing to a read error. V usage is TRBV5-1 and J usage is TRBJ1-2, with 11 bases aligning to TRBD1. Germline V gene lookup returns CDR1 SGHRS and CDR2 YFSETQ. The CDR3 consists of 17 residues. CDR3 residues: CASSLNSGQGANDGYTF. For the CDR3, the DNA is TGCGCCAGCAGCTTGAATAGCGGACAGGGGGCTAACGATGGCTACACCTTC.

This chain joins TRBV24-1 and TRBJ2-3; TRBD1 agrees at 9 bases. The germline CDR1 and CDR2 sequences are KGHDR and SFDVKD. The CDR3 is 18 residues long. Trimming cost V 3 bases and J 3 bases; bases outside gene matches: 12. This CDR3 is CATSDSSGTGTITDTQYF. Here the CDR3 DNA reads TGTGCCACCAGTGATAGTTCCGGGACAGGGACGATAACAGATACGCAGTATTTT.

The J gene is TRBJ1-2, the V gene TRBV12-3 or TRBV12-4; 11 bases align to TRBD1. The CDR3 runs to 15 residues. The ends lost 5 bases at V and 7 bases at J; junction bases unmatched: 9. The CDR3 loop reads CASSQPGTGGSGYTF. DNA of the CDR3: TGTGCCAGCAGTCAACCCGGGACAGGGGGATCTGGCTACACCTTC.